This note documents a single T cell receptor beta chain sequence. Its binding antigen is unknown. No base quality information exists; no much larger clone differs at one position. CDR1 and CDR2, per the germline V gene, are ENHRY and SYGVKD. Trimmed from V: 6 bases; trimmed from J: 8 bases; junction bases lacking a gene match: 9. The CDR3 has 13 amino acids, counting the end cysteine and phenylalanine. The DNA shown is the 39-base CDR3, in frame from base 1. The entry originates in a study of blood T cell repertoires in COVID-19 (dated by TCRdb to 2018 to 2021). As for the study more broadly: Samples covering the acute and convalescent phases of COVID-19 were provided by collaborators in the United States, Italy and Spain. The repertoires were released in a freely available public database meant as a resource for research on the immune response to SARS-CoV-2. Where HLA class I and class II types were available, the types were taken from metadata supplied by the sample provider, not from assay-based typing. The prospective study material was composed of cDNA or gDNA derived from T cells, B-cell-depleted T cells, or PBMCs. Deeply sampled blood TCRbeta repertoires from subjects exposed to, actively infected with, or recovered from COVID-19 were included in the dataset. A de-identified subject ID, COVID-19 status, age in years and sex were almost always included in the sample metadata. Samples were obtained from the ongoing ImmuneRACE study (first 160 participants) and from 1,254 subjects provided by 6 global collaborators.

In the prospective study, participants were roughly 18 to 100 years old, resided in approximately 25 geographic areas of the United States, and were enrolled through a virtual design. Cohort assignment in the prospective study relied on participant-reported clinical history from a screening survey and a study questionnaire. Recovered participants in ImmuneRACE Cohort 3 were defined by two consecutive negative NP/OP PCR tests, clearance by a healthcare professional, or resolution of symptoms. Each participant in the prospective study had whole blood, serum and a nasopharyngeal or oropharyngeal swab collected by mobile phlebotomists. Participants in the prospective study had the option to provide additional blood draws and questionnaires over an approximately 2-month period. Prospective study blood samples were shipped either frozen or at room temperature before DNA extraction. The immunoSEQ Assay, a bias-controlled multiplex PCR, was used to amplify TCRbeta CDR3 regions from genomic DNA. The original methods were these. Nucleated cell counts per sample were estimated from amplification of reference gene primers within the assay. Sequence reads were collapsed and filtered to measure the absolute abundance of every unique TCRbeta CDR3 rearrangement. Productive Simpson clonality was computed per sample as the square root of Simpson's diversity index over productive rearrangements. TCRdb limited this immuneACCESS table to in-frame rearrangements with V and J called. A share of clones is missing; checked studies link under half to unresolved V genes, and the rest is unexplained. D and trimming were read from the DNA, whereas the V and J calls and clone size are those reported in that table. The sample has roughly 500,000 clones on record, approximately 86% of them singletons. 8.3% of the sample comes from the top ten.

Findings and caveats that apply to the study as a whole: The amount of clinical and demographic metadata varied by source and participant and was provided uncurated.

Source material: PBMCs or T cells enriched from blood (not recorded which). The V gene is TRBV10-3 and the J gene is TRBJ1-2, with 7 junctional bases fitting TRBD1. This receptor was taken from a woman aged 60-75 years who had recovered from COVID-19. The CDR3 region reads CAISETGDNGYTF. The DNA sequence follows: TGTGCCATCAGCGAAACAGGGGATAACGGCTACACCTTC.